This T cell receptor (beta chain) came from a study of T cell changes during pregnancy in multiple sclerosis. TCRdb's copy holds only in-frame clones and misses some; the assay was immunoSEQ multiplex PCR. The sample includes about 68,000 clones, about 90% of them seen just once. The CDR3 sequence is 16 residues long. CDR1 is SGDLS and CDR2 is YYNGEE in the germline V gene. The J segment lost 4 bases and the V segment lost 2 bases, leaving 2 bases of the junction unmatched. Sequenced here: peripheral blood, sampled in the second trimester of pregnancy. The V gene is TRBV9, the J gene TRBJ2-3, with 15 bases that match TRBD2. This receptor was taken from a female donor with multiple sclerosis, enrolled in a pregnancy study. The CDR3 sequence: CASSVRTSGGADTQYF. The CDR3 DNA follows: TGTGCCAGCAGCGTTAGGACTAGCGGGGGGGCAGATACGCAGTATTTT.